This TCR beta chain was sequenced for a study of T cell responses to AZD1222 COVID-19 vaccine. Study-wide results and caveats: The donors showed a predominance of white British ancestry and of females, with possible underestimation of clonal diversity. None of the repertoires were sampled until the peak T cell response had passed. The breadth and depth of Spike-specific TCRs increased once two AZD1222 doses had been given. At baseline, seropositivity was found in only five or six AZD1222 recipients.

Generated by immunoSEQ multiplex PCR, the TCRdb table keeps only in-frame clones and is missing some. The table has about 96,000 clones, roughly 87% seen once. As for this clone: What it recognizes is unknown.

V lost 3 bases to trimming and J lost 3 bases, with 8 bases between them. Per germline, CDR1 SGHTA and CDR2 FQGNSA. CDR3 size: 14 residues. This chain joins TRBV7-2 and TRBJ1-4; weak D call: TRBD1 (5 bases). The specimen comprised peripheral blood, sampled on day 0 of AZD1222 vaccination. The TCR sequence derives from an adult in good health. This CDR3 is CASSFQGSNEKLFF. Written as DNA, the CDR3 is TGTGCCAGCAGCTTTCAGGGATCTAATGAAAAACTGTTTTTT.